These 31 T cell receptor beta chains share one sample of origin, sequenced in a study of blood T cell repertoires in COVID-19. This table comes from immunoSEQ multiplex PCR, and its TCRdb copy is limited to in-frame clones, with some not included. The table has roughly 280,000 clones, 88% seen once. The specimen was peripheral blood. These receptors were taken from a young woman with COVID-19, enrolled during active disease.

This clone was seen more than once but under ten times. This chain joins TRBV28 and TRBJ1-3; TRBD1 is a possible D gene (6 bases). V lost 6 bases and J lost 4, with 10 bases in between. The CDR3 has 13 residues. Germline V gives CDR1 MDHEN, CDR2 SYDVKM. CDR3: CASRQGSGNTIYF. The CDR3 coding sequence is TGTGCCAGCAGACAGGGATCCGGAAACACCATATATTTT.

CDR3 in amino acids: CASSHPGTSPSREQYF. CDR3 DNA: TGCGCCAGCAGCCACCCTGGGACTAGCCCCTCTCGTGAGCAGTACTTC. The rearrangement links TRBV4-1 to TRBJ2-7, with 9 positions matching TRBD2. Looked up from germline, CDR1 is MGHRA and CDR2 is YSYEKL. Germline trimming cut 3 bases from V and 7 bases from J; bases unmatched to any gene: 13. The CDR3 consists of 16 residues.

This clone came up a few times. The V and J genes are TRBV5-1 and TRBJ1-2; D is possibly TRBD1 (6 bases). This CDR3 comprises 15 residues. Trimming cost V 3 bases and J 4 bases, with 16 bases left between them. Germline V gene lookup returns CDR1 SGHRS and CDR2 YFSETQ. CDR3: CASSYSTGGGYGYTF. The CDR3 DNA is TGCGCCAGCAGCTACTCGACAGGCGGGGGCTATGGCTACACCTTC.

The chain couples TRBV11-2 to TRBJ1-2, with a tentative D call TRBD1 (5 bases). Germline values: CDR1 SGHAT, CDR2 FQNNGV. The CDR3 runs to 13 residues. Trimming took 4 bases from V and 3 from J, leaving 9 bases between them. This chain's CDR3 is CASSYGGDYGYTF. CDR3 bases: TGTGCCAGCAGCTACGGGGGTGACTATGGCTACACCTTC.

The V call is TRBV3-1 (or the pseudogene TRBV3-2), the J call TRBJ2-5; tentatively, D is TRBD2 (5 bases). The CDR3 is made up of 17 amino acids. CDR1 is LGHDT and CDR2 is YNNKEL in the germline V gene (reference sequence). V lost 1 base and J lost 4, with 19 bases in between. This CDR3 is CASSQGASLSWGETQYF. DNA for the CDR3: TGTGCCAGCAGCCAAGGGGCTAGCCTCTCCTGGGGAGAGACCCAGTACTTC.

The chain has TRBV5-4 and TRBJ2-1; 11 nucleotides match TRBD2. The CDR3 length is 16 residues. After removal of 0 bases from V and 7 bases from J, the junction contained 6 bases not matched to a gene. Germline lookup yields CDR1 SGHNT and CDR2 YYREEE (reference sequence). CDR3 protein: CASSLAPSGRRNEQFF. The DNA of the CDR3 is TGTGCCAGCAGCTTGGCCCCTAGCGGGAGGAGAAATGAGCAGTTCTTC.

The chain is built from TRBV27 and TRBJ2-1; 16 bases match TRBD2. The V segment lost 0 bases and the J segment 4 bases; nucleotides outside the gene matches: 15. Germline loops: CDR1 MNHEY, CDR2 SMNVEV (reference sequence). This CDR3 has 22 residues. The CDR3 is CASSLSIIPGLAGGPRYNEQFF. The CDR3, as DNA: TGTGCCAGCAGTTTATCAATAATACCGGGACTAGCGGGAGGGCCAAGGTACAATGAGCAGTTCTTC.

The V gene is TRBV2, the J gene TRBJ2-2; D is unclear. CDR3 size: 13 residues. The V gene's germline CDR1 is SNHLY and CDR2 FYNNEI. Trimming took off 2 bases at V and 5 bases at J, with 6 bases between the two ends. CDR3 DNA: TGTGCCAGCAGTGAAAGGCGGACCGGGGAGCTGTTTTTT. It specifies CASSERRTGELFF.

V and J are TRBV21-1 and TRBJ1-2; TRBD1, the table's D call, lacks a check against the DNA. TRBV21-1 is termed a pseudogene. This CDR3 is 17 amino acids long. Written as DNA, the CDR3 is TGTGCCAGCAGCAAAAGGAGAGTGGCAGGGGCTCACTATGGCTACACCTTC. Translated, it gives CASSKRRVAGAHYGYTF.

The CDR3 loop reads CASSGQGGTGELFF. CDR3 bases: TGTGCCAGCAGCGGACAGGGGGGCACCGGGGAGCTGTTTTTT. The rearrangement links TRBV6-5 to TRBJ2-2; 10 positions match TRBD1. The CDR3 sequence is 14 residues long. Germline V gene lookup returns CDR1 MNHEY and CDR2 SVGAGI. The V and J ends lost 6 bases and 4 bases, in that order; junction bases with no gene match: 2.

V usage is TRBV4-1 and J usage is TRBJ1-1; 7 bases align to TRBD1. The CDR3 spans 14 residues. V shed 2 bases and J 0 bases; nucleotides not matched to a gene: 0. Germline V gives CDR1 MGHRA, CDR2 YSYEKL. The CDR3 loop is CASSQQGVNTEAFF. As DNA, the CDR3 is TGCGCCAGCAGCCAACAGGGGGTGAACACTGAAGCTTTCTTT.

This chain joins TRBV2 and TRBJ2-5, with 10 nucleotides matching TRBD1. The germline V gene has CDR1 SNHLY and CDR2 FYNNEI. J gave up 1 base and V 7 bases, and 6 bases lay outside the gene matches. The CDR3 sequence is 15 residues long. The CDR3 sequence: CASNSGQGTQETQYF. For the CDR3, the DNA is TGTGCCAGCAATTCGGGACAGGGGACCCAAGAGACCCAGTACTTC.

The chain carries TRBV5-1 and TRBJ2-3; TRBD2 agrees at 13 bases. Trimming took 1 base from V and 7 from J; bases not matched to a gene: 6. CDR3 length: 16 amino acids. The germline V gene has CDR1 SGHRS and CDR2 YFSETQ. Here the CDR3 reads CASSLRTSGSWYTQYF. The CDR3 nucleotides read TGCGCCAGCAGCTTGAGGACTAGCGGGAGTTGGTATACGCAGTATTTT.

The genes are TRBV6-6 and TRBJ1-3; D gene uncertain. CDR3 length equals 13 residues. Trimming took off 5 bases at V and 2 bases at J, with 7 bases between the two ends. Germline values: CDR1 MNHNY, CDR2 SVGAGI (reference sequence). The CDR3 reads CASSRETGNTIYF. Here the CDR3 DNA reads TGTGCCAGCAGTCGCGAGACTGGAAACACCATATATTTT.

The V and J genes are TRBV2 and TRBJ2-7, with 8 bases aligning to TRBD1. The CDR3 is 14 amino acids. Trimming removed 7 bases from V and 5 bases from J; junction bases left unmatched: 10. Germline lookup yields CDR1 SNHLY and CDR2 FYNNEI. For the CDR3, the DNA is TGTGCCAGCACCCGAGACAGGGGTCTAAACGAGCAGTACTTC. The encoded protein is CASTRDRGLNEQYF.

On this clone: One junction end does not reproduce the germline sequence, and a read error may be involved. The CDR3 nucleotides read TGTGCTAGCAGCTTAGGCCGTGGGACAGGCCAAGAGACCCAGTACTTC. This encodes CASSLGRGTGQETQYF. V is TRBV7-7 and J is TRBJ2-5, with 8 bases lining up with TRBD1. The length of the CDR3 is 16 residues. The V gene's germline CDR1 is SSHAT and CDR2 FNYEAQ (reference sequence).

The CDR3 bases are TGCGCCAGCAGTGTCCGGAGTAATTCACCCCTCCACTTT. This encodes CASSVRSNSPLHF. The chain employs TRBV10-1 and TRBJ1-6; D call uncertain. V was trimmed by 4 bases and J by 6 bases, leaving 7 bases between them. This CDR3 is built from 13 residues. The V gene's germline CDR1 is WNHNN and CDR2 SYGVQD (reference sequence).

The chain is built from TRBV19 and TRBJ1-2; D uncertain. Trimming pared 3 bases from V and 4 bases from J, leaving 9 bases between. Per the germline V gene, CDR1 is LNHDA and CDR2 is SQIVND (reference sequence). The CDR3 is made up of 13 amino acids. CDR3 in amino acids: CASSIAGSYGYTF. CDR3 bases: TGTGCCAGTAGTATCGCGGGGTCCTATGGCTACACCTTC.

This clone was recorded many times. CDR3 nucleotide sequence: TGTGCCAGCAGTCTCCAGCGGTATCGGCCCCAGCATTTT. Amino acid sequence: CASSLQRYRPQHF. The genes are TRBV12-3 or TRBV12-4 and TRBJ1-5; no reliable D call. Between the trimmed V and J ends, which lost 5 bases and 9 bases, there was a span of 14 bases. The CDR3 totals 13 residues.

The CDR3, as DNA: TGTGCCAGCAGCATCGGGGGGTATGAGACCCAGTACTTC. It yields the protein CASSIGGYETQYF. The chain uses TRBV9 and TRBJ2-5; 7 nucleotides line up with TRBD2. The germline gives CDR1 SGDLS, CDR2 YYNGEE. V lost 4 bases and J lost 5; bases outside the gene matches: 5. CDR3 length: 13 residues. The full variable domain, completed using reference TRBV9 and TRBJ2-5, is DSGVTQTPKHLITATGQRVTLRCSPRSGDLSVYWYQQSLDQGLQFLIQYYNGEERAKGNILERFSAQQFPDLHSELNLSSLELGDSALYFCASSIGGYETQYFGPGTRLLVL.

The chain couples TRBV29-1 to TRBJ1-2, with unresolved D. This CDR3 has 15 residues. The V and J ends lost 3 bases and 4 bases respectively, with 18 bases between them. The germline V gene encodes CDR1 SQVTM and CDR2 ANQGSEA. DNA of the CDR3: TGCAGCGTTGACTCTCGCCGGGATGGGAGCTATGGCTACACCTTC. The encoded protein is CSVDSRRDGSYGYTF.

The chain is built from TRBV19 and TRBJ1-1, with 9 nucleotides matching TRBD1. The CDR3 loop spans 15 amino acids. The V segment lost 5 bases and the J segment 0 bases; nucleotides outside the gene matches: 4. Germline CDR1 and CDR2: LNHDA and SQIVND (reference sequence). In DNA, the CDR3 is TGTGCCAGTAGTTTTCGACAGGGGGTGAACACTGAAGCTTTCTTT. Protein sequence: CASSFRQGVNTEAFF.

The chain combines TRBV15 with TRBJ2-7; a weak D match, TRBD2 (5 bases). Trimming took off 0 bases at V and 7 bases at J, with 13 bases between the two ends. The germline gives CDR1 LNHNV, CDR2 YYDKDF (reference sequence). CDR3 length: 14 residues. In nucleotides, the CDR3 is TGTGCCACCAGCAGAGATCGATGGAGGCAGGAGCAGTACTTC. Translating gives CATSRDRWRQEQYF.

The chain joins TRBV29-1 to TRBJ2-7, with 7 bases aligning to TRBD2. This CDR3 spans 13 amino acids. Germline values: CDR1 SQVTM, CDR2 ANQGSEA. V shed 5 bases and J 3 bases; nucleotides not matched to a gene: 7. The chain's CDR3 is CSVRMGLNYEQYF. CDR3 coding DNA: TGCAGCGTTAGAATGGGACTAAACTACGAGCAGTACTTC.

The gene calls are TRBV2 and TRBJ2-7, with 8 bases aligning to TRBD2. The CDR3 totals 16 residues. The V and J ends lost 3 bases and 0 bases, in that order; junction bases with no gene match: 7. The germline gives CDR1 SNHLY, CDR2 FYNNEI. The CDR3 spells CASSDRLLAASYEQYF. In DNA form, the CDR3 reads TGTGCCAGCAGTGATCGCCTACTAGCGGCCTCCTACGAGCAGTACTTC. Full variable domain (outside the CDR3, taken from reference TRBV2 and TRBJ2-7): EPEVTQTPSHQVTQMGQEVILRCVPISNHLYFYWYRQILGQKVEFLVSFYNNEISEKSEIFDDQFSVERPDGSNFTLKIRSTKLEDSAMYFCASSDRLLAASYEQYFGPGTRLTVT.

The chain combines TRBV7-2 with TRBJ2-3, with D unclear. This CDR3 has 15 residues. Trimming stripped 4 bases from V and 0 bases from J, with 11 bases between. The germline CDR1 and CDR2 sequences are SGHTA and FQGNSA. CDR3 in amino acids: CASSSLAHSTDTQYF. CDR3 nucleotide sequence: TGTGCCAGCAGCTCCTTAGCCCATAGCACAGATACGCAGTATTTT.

This sequence joins TRBV9 and TRBJ2-3; a possible D gene is TRBD2 (5 bases). The V end lost 3 bases, the J end lost 10 bases, and 12 bases lay between the germline ends. This CDR3 has 12 amino acids. Per the germline V gene, CDR1 is SGDLS and CDR2 is YYNGEE. This CDR3 is CASSALGAPQYF. Written as DNA, the CDR3 is TGTGCCAGCAGCGCACTAGGCGCCCCGCAGTATTTT. Full variable domain (outside the CDR3, taken from reference TRBV9 and TRBJ2-3): DSGVTQTPKHLITATGQRVTLRCSPRSGDLSVYWYQQSLDQGLQFLIQYYNGEERAKGNILERFSAQQFPDLHSELNLSSLELGDSALYFCASSALGAPQYFGPGTRLTVL.

The rearrangement joins TRBV23-1 to TRBJ2-3; 10 nucleotides match TRBD2. TRBV23-1 has ORF status, its function being uncertain. J was trimmed by 2 bases and V by 4 bases; bases with no gene match: 12. The CDR3 contains 18 residues. Written as DNA, the CDR3 is TGCGCCAGCAGTCCAGGACTAGCGGAAAGGCTTTACACAGATACGCAGTATTTT. As protein: CASSPGLAERLYTDTQYF.

CDR3 sequence reads: CASSRSTGTGGMYEQYF. In nucleotides, the CDR3 is TGCGCCAGCAGCCGGTCCACCGGGACTGGGGGGATGTACGAGCAGTACTTC. This chain connects TRBV4-3 to TRBJ2-7; D is perhaps TRBD2 (6 bases). V was cut by 4 bases and J by 4 bases, with 23 bases left in between. The V gene's germline CDR1 is LGHNA and CDR2 YSLEER. The CDR3 has 17 residues.

The chain employs TRBV6-2 or TRBV6-3 and TRBJ2-2, with 9 bases fitting TRBD2. This CDR3 is 13 amino acids long. The J segment lost 7 bases and the V segment lost 5 bases, leaving 2 bases of the junction unmatched. Germline V gives CDR1 MNHEY, CDR2 SVGEGT. The CDR3 region has the DNA TGTGCCAGCAGTCTTAGCGGGAGCGGGGAGCTGTTTTTT. This translates into CASSLSGSGELFF.

The genes are TRBV6-2 or TRBV6-3 and TRBJ2-6, with D hard to call. Germline CDR1 is MNHEY and CDR2 is SVGEGT. Trimming took 3 bases from V and 3 from J, leaving 6 bases between them. The CDR3 has 14 residues. This CDR3 reads CASSYGGGANVLTF. The CDR3 coding sequence is TGTGCCAGCAGTTATGGCGGTGGGGCCAACGTCCTGACTTTC.